What follows are 26 T cell receptor beta chains derived from one specimen sequenced in a study of somatic mutations in cytotoxic T cells in rheumatoid arthritis. Sequenced by immunoSEQ multiplex PCR; TCRdb stores in-frame clones only, minus some. The repertoire has tens of thousands of clones, around 87% of them found once; the top ten carry roughly a tenth. Sequenced material: CD8+ T cells sorted from blood. The receptors were gathered from an adult with rheumatoid arthritis.

V and J are TRBV4-1 and TRBJ2-7; 10 bases align to TRBD2. The CDR3 totals 16 residues. Germline V lookup: CDR1 MGHRA, CDR2 YSYEKL. V lost 6 bases, J lost 0 bases, and 8 bases stayed unmatched. CDR3 sequence: CASSPGPSGSSYEQYF. The CDR3 coding sequence is TGCGCCAGCAGTCCCGGGCCTAGCGGGAGCTCCTACGAGCAGTACTTC.

This sequence joins TRBV7-9 and TRBJ2-3, with D unclear. V shed 4 bases and J shed 2 bases, with 7 bases lying between them. CDR1 is SEHNR, CDR2 FQNEAQ, per germline (reference sequence). CDR3 size: 13 residues. The DNA of the CDR3 is TGTGCCAGCAGCTCATACCTCACAGATACGCAGTATTTT. Protein product: CASSSYLTDTQYF. Combining the CDR3 with reference TRBV7-9 and TRBJ2-3 gives the whole variable domain DTGVSQNPRHKITKRGQNVTFRCDPISEHNRLYWYRQTLGQGPEFLTYFQNEAQLEKSRLLSDRFSAERPKGSFSTLEIQRTEQGDSAMYLCASSSYLTDTQYFGPGTRLTVL.

V is TRBV5-6 and J is TRBJ1-2; TRBD1 aligns across 7 bases. J lost 4 bases, V lost 6 bases, and 12 bases had no gene match. The CDR3 sequence is 15 residues long. In germline, CDR1 is SGHDT, CDR2 YYEEEE. The CDR3 sequence: CASILNRDSIYGYTF. CDR3 sequence (DNA): TGTGCCAGCATACTAAACCGGGACAGCATCTATGGCTACACCTTC.

This chain uses TRBV7-6 with TRBJ2-3; 11 bases map to TRBD2. V was pared by 4 bases and J by 5 bases, with 8 bases of the junction left unmatched. The CDR3 sequence is 16 residues long. The V gene's germline CDR1 is SGHVS and CDR2 FNYEAQ. CDR3 sequence: CASSSSGRKPRDTQYF. The CDR3, as DNA: TGTGCCAGCAGCTCTAGCGGGAGGAAACCCCGAGATACGCAGTATTTT.

The CDR3 DNA follows: TGTGCCAGCAGCCAACAGGGGGCCATCTACGAGCAGTACTTC. This sequence encodes CASSQQGAIYEQYF. The chain uses TRBV7-9 and TRBJ2-7; 9 bases agree with TRBD1. Germline V gives CDR1 SEHNR, CDR2 FQNEAQ (reference sequence). After removal of 5 bases from V and 3 bases from J, the junction contained 5 bases not matched to a gene. The CDR3 has 14 amino acids.

This clone was recorded once. The J gene is TRBJ2-7, the V gene TRBV6-1; D perhaps matches TRBD1 (5 bases). The CDR3 length is 15 residues. Germline lookup yields CDR1 MNHNS and CDR2 SASEGT. Trimming took off 2 bases at V and 2 bases at J, with 13 bases between the two ends. As DNA, the CDR3 is TGTGCCAGCAGTGAACCGTCGCAGGGAACCTACGAGCAGTACTTC. Translation gives CASSEPSQGTYEQYF.

The CDR3 reads CASSVVGTSGLTIDHEQFF. The CDR3 region has the DNA TGTGCCAGCAGCGTAGTTGGGACTAGCGGGCTTACTATAGACCATGAGCAGTTCTTC. This rearrangement joins TRBV9 to TRBJ2-1, with 12 nucleotides matching TRBD2. Germline V gene sequence: CDR1 SGDLS, CDR2 YYNGEE. The CDR3 contains 19 residues. V lost 0 bases to trimming and J lost 8 bases; unmatched junction nucleotides: 15. Drawing the rest from reference TRBV9 and TRBJ2-1, the complete variable domain is DSGVTQTPKHLITATGQRVTLRCSPRSGDLSVYWYQQSLDQGLQFLIQYYNGEERAKGNILERFSAQQFPDLHSELNLSSLELGDSALYFCASSVVGTSGLTIDHEQFFGPGTRLTVL.

This chain uses TRBV30 with TRBJ1-2, with a weak D call TRBD1 (6 bases). The germline CDR1 and CDR2 sequences are GTSNPN and SVGIG (reference sequence). Trimming shortened V by 0 bases and J by 4 bases, and 12 bases separated the two germline ends. The length of the CDR3 is 14 residues. The CDR3 here is CAWSVLGGIYGYTF. CDR3 bases: TGTGCCTGGAGTGTACTCGGGGGCATCTATGGCTACACCTTC.

This clone was found a few times. The J gene is TRBJ1-2, the V gene TRBV27; 7 bases match TRBD1. Per the germline V gene, CDR1 is MNHEY and CDR2 is SMNVEV (reference sequence). The trim removed 5 bases at V and 4 bases at J, leaving 7 bases unmatched. This CDR3 spans 14 amino acids. CDR3 amino acids: CASSPQGTVYGYTF. As DNA, the CDR3 is TGTGCCAGCAGTCCACAGGGGACGGTCTATGGCTACACCTTC.

The chain recombines TRBV13 with TRBJ2-2, with TRBD2 matching 7 bases. V dropped 5 bases and J dropped 0; count of bases not matched to a gene: 12. The CDR3 sequence is 18 residues long. Germline V gene data show CDR1 as PRHDT and CDR2 as FYEKMQ (reference sequence). As DNA, the CDR3 is TGTGCCAGCAGCCCGCTAGAGGGGCGGGGGACGAACACCGGGGAGCTGTTTTTT. As protein: CASSPLEGRGTNTGELFF.

The rearrangement uses TRBV11-3 and TRBJ2-1; 9 bases fit TRBD2. Germline CDR1 and CDR2: SGHNT and YENEEA. CDR3 size: 15 residues. With V trimmed by 5 bases and J by 8 bases, 10 bases remained unmatched. CDR3 amino acids: CASSPGLALRDEQFF. CDR3 DNA sequence: TGTGCCAGCAGCCCGGGACTAGCACTTAGGGATGAGCAGTTCTTC.

The chain carries TRBV9 and TRBJ2-2; possible D gene TRBD1, 5 bases. The CDR3 consists of 16 residues. Germline V gene data show CDR1 as SGDLS and CDR2 as YYNGEE. The ends were cut back, 4 bases at V and 5 bases at J, with 18 bases in the middle. CDR3 amino acids: CASSPGSSAGTGELFF. CDR3 nucleotides: TGTGCCAGCAGCCCAGGGTCTTCGGCAGGGACCGGGGAGCTGTTTTTT.

V and J are TRBV5-1 and TRBJ2-7, with TRBD2 identical over 14 bases. From germline, CDR1 is SGHRS and CDR2 YFSETQ. This CDR3 contains 17 residues. Trimming took 4 bases from V and 0 from J; bases not matched to a gene: 6. The CDR3 sequence is CASSRGLAGVSSYEQYF. The CDR3 DNA follows: TGCGCCAGCAGCAGGGGACTAGCGGGAGTTAGCTCCTACGAGCAGTACTTC.

The rearrangement uses TRBV30 and TRBJ1-4; D remains unclear. This CDR3 region has 15 residues. In germline, CDR1 is GTSNPN, CDR2 SVGIG (reference sequence). V lost 3 bases and J 8 bases, leaving 19 bases between the germline ends. CDR3 amino acids: CAWSRGILLGEKLFF. As DNA, the CDR3 is TGTGCCTGGAGCCGGGGTATACTTCTTGGCGAAAAACTGTTTTTT.

This clone occurred once. The chain has TRBV7-9 and TRBJ2-1, with a weak D call TRBD2 (6 bases). V lost 5 bases, J lost 4 bases, and 18 bases lay in between. Germline CDR1 SEHNR, CDR2 FQNEAQ (reference sequence). The CDR3 runs to 16 residues. CDR3 nucleotide sequence: TGTGCCAGCAGCCAGCCGTCAAGCGGGTATTACAATGAGCAGTTCTTC. It encodes CASSQPSSGYYNEQFF.

This chain uses TRBV6-5 with TRBJ2-5; 14 bases align to TRBD2. Per germline, CDR1 MNHEY and CDR2 SVGAGI. This CDR3 is built from 15 residues. V lost 2 bases and J lost 4; bases outside the gene matches: 0. CDR3 amino acids: CASSYGLAGGETQYF. The CDR3 DNA sequence: TGTGCCAGCAGTTACGGACTAGCGGGAGGAGAGACCCAGTACTTC.

The CDR3: CASSPVKGPSSYEQYF. The CDR3 nucleotides are TGTGCCAGCAGTCCCGTTAAGGGACCAAGCTCCTACGAGCAGTACTTC. The chain is built from TRBV2 and TRBJ2-7; D may correspond to TRBD1 or TRBD2 (5 bases each). The V gene's germline CDR1 is SNHLY and CDR2 FYNNEI. Trimming pared 5 bases from V and 0 bases from J, leaving 17 bases between. The CDR3 runs 16 residues. The full variable domain, completed using reference TRBV2 and TRBJ2-7, is EPEVTQTPSHQVTQMGQEVILRCVPISNHLYFYWYRQILGQKVEFLVSFYNNEISEKSEIFDDQFSVERPDGSNFTLKIRSTKLEDSAMYFCASSPVKGPSSYEQYFGPGTRLTVT.

V is TRBV7-9 and J is TRBJ2-1, with 11 bases matching TRBD2. CDR1 is SEHNR, CDR2 FQNEAQ, per germline (reference sequence). V lost 3 bases to trimming and J lost 3 bases; unmatched junction nucleotides: 1. This CDR3 comprises 15 residues. The CDR3 bases are TGTGCCAGCAGCTTGACTAGCGGGGTCTACAATGAGCAGTTCTTC. It translates to CASSLTSGVYNEQFF.

The rearrangement links TRBV27 to TRBJ2-7; unclear D gene. CDR1 and CDR2 (germline): MNHEY, SMNVEV (reference sequence). The CDR3 runs to 16 residues. V was pared by 0 bases and J by 0 bases, with 12 bases between. The CDR3 nucleotides read TGTGCCAGCAGTTTATCTATCCAAACGAGCTCCTACGAGCAGTACTTC. This translates into CASSLSIQTSSYEQYF.

The chain couples TRBV2 to TRBJ1-4; D unresolved. The length of the CDR3 is 15 residues. Germline CDR1 reads SNHLY; CDR2 reads FYNNEI. V dropped 3 bases and J dropped 4 bases, with 12 bases sitting between them. For the CDR3, the DNA is TGTGCCAGCAGTGATATCGGGAGTGTTAATGAAAAACTGTTTTTT. It encodes CASSDIGSVNEKLFF.

Note on this clone: One end of the junction fails to match germline, which may point to a read error. The chain couples TRBV14 to TRBJ1-5, with D possibly matching TRBD1 (5 bases). This CDR3 contains 14 residues. In germline, CDR1 is SGHDN, CDR2 FVKESK. The CDR3 DNA reads TGTGCCAGCAGGGGACCAAGGATGTATCAGCTCCAGCATTTT. Translation gives CASRGPRMYQLQHF.

DNA for the CDR3: TGTGCCAGCAGCGCCCGTGGGGGGGCCAACACCGGGGAGCTGTTTTTT. Amino acids: CASSARGGANTGELFF. The V call is TRBV7-9, the J call TRBJ2-2; TRBD2 is a possible D gene (7 bases). Trimming stripped 5 bases from V and 2 bases from J, with 15 bases between. The CDR3 covers 16 residues. CDR1 and CDR2 from the germline V gene are SEHNR and FQNEAQ (reference sequence).

The gene calls are TRBV14 and TRBJ2-2; possibly TRBD2 for D (5 bases). The CDR3 contains 15 residues. Trimming shortened V by 4 bases and J by 1 base, and 10 bases separated the two germline ends. Germline CDR1 is SGHDN and CDR2 is FVKESK. In nucleotides, the CDR3 is TGTGCCAGCAGCCCTTCCCGGGAGAACACCGGGGAGCTGTTTTTT. This gives the protein CASSPSRENTGELFF.

V gene TRBV6-4 combines with J gene TRBJ2-1; 12 nucleotides align to TRBD2. Germline values: CDR1 MRHNA, CDR2 SNTAGT. The CDR3 contains 15 residues. The trim removed 2 bases at V and 7 bases at J, leaving 3 bases unmatched. Here the CDR3 reads CASSDKTSGGNEQFF. In DNA form, the CDR3 reads TGTGCCAGCAGTGACAAAACTAGCGGGGGGAATGAGCAGTTCTTC.

V and J are TRBV7-8 and TRBJ2-4, with a tentative D call TRBD2 (5 bases). V lost 1 base to trimming and J lost 7 bases, with 11 bases between them. Germline V lookup: CDR1 SGHVS, CDR2 FQNEAQ. The CDR3 consists of 14 residues. The CDR3 sequence: CASSLDRGWNIQYF. DNA of the CDR3: TGTGCCAGCAGCTTAGATCGGGGTTGGAACATTCAGTACTTC.

The chain combines TRBV7-3 with TRBJ2-5, with D tentatively TRBD1 (5 bases). The CDR3 spans 15 residues. Germline V gene data show CDR1 as SGHTA and CDR2 as FQGTGA. The ends were cut back, 2 bases at V and 4 bases at J, with 14 bases in the middle. CDR3 sequence (DNA): TGTGCCAGCAGCTTAGGGGTGGGGCAGCCAGAGACCCAGTACTTC. It specifies CASSLGVGQPETQYF. Variable domain in full (rest from reference TRBV7-3 and TRBJ2-5): GAGVSQTPSNKVTEKGKYVELRCDPISGHTALYWYRQSLGQGPEFLIYFQGTGAADDSGLPNDRFFAVRPEGSVSTLKIQRTERGDSAVYLCASSLGVGQPETQYFGPGTRLLVL.